A single T cell receptor (beta chain) is shown here with its context. This clone was detected once. No antigen is known for it. Qualities for individual bases were not recorded, and no much larger clone is one base off. This sample stems from a study of blood T cell repertoires in COVID-19 (dated by TCRdb to between 2020 and 2021). Background for the entire study: Samples from collaborators originated in the United States, Italy and Spain and spanned both the acute and convalescent phases of COVID-19. The repertoires were released in a freely available public database meant as a resource for research on the immune response to SARS-CoV-2. Samples were obtained from the ongoing ImmuneRACE study (first 160 participants) and from roughly 1,300 subjects provided by 6 global collaborators. Subjects who had been exposed to COVID-19, were actively infected with it, or had recovered from it provided the deeply sampled blood TCRbeta repertoires that made up the dataset. Sample metadata almost always included a de-identified subject ID, COVID-19 status, age in years and sex. The prospective study material was composed of cDNA or gDNA derived from T cells, B-cell-depleted T cells, or PBMCs. Where HLA class I and class II types were available, the types were taken from metadata supplied by the sample provider, not from assay-based typing. Results the study describes overall, beyond this receptor: How much clinical and demographic metadata was included differed by source and by participant, and the metadata was provided uncurated.

TCRbeta CDR3 regions were amplified from genomic DNA using the immunoSEQ Assay, a bias-controlled multiplex PCR. The published analysis was carried out like this. Within the assay, amplification of reference gene primers was used to estimate how many nucleated cells each sample contained. To quantify the absolute abundance of each unique TCRbeta CDR3 rearrangement, sequence reads were collapsed and filtered. For each sample, productive Simpson clonality was calculated by taking the square root of Simpson's diversity index across productive rearrangements. Held by TCRdb, this immuneACCESS table contains in-frame sequences only and omits some clones. Under half of the omission traces to an unresolved V gene where checked; the cause of the rest is unknown. The V and J calls and clone size come from that table; D and trimming were worked out from the DNA. This sample gives roughly 120,000 clones in total; roughly 84% of them show up just once. Under 9.5% of the sample is held by the ten biggest clonotypes.

The collaborating institutions used their own protocols to collect whole blood in K2EDTA tubes. For TCRbeta analysis, collaborators shipped samples as frozen whole blood, isolated PBMCs, or DNA extracted from either of those sample types. Sequencing was done on a sample of peripheral blood. The receptor comes from a middle-aged woman with acute or convalescent COVID-19.

The DNA sequence reads TGTGCCAGCAGTTTACTTTCAGGGCCCCTCCACTTT. Translated, this is CASSLLSGPLHF. The V gene is TRBV27 and the J gene is TRBJ1-6; a tentative D match to TRBD1 spans 5 bases. The trim is 2 bases for V and 13 bases for J, with a gap of 9 bases between the germline ends. CDR3 length: 12 amino acids, cysteine to phenylalanine. CDR3 DNA only is kept here, 36 bases in frame from base 1. The germline V gene (reference sequence) supplies CDR1 MNHEY and CDR2 SMNVEV.